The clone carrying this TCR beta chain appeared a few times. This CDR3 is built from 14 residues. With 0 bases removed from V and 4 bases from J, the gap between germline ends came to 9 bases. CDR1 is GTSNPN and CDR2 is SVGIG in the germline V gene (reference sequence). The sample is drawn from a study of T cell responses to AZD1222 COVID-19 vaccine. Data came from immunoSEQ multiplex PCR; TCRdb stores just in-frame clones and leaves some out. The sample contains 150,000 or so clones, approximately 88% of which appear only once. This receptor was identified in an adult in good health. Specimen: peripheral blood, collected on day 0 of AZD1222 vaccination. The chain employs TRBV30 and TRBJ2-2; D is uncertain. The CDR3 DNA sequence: TGTGCCTGGAGTGTACGACGCCTCACCGGGGAGCTGTTTTTT. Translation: CAWSVRRLTGELFF.